Listed here are 8 T cell receptor beta chains from one sample, sequenced in a study of blood T cell repertoires in COVID-19 (dated by TCRdb to about 2020). The receptor library was made with the immunoSEQ multiplex PCR assay. The immuneACCESS repertoire file appears here via TCRdb, limited to in-frame rearrangements. These files lack a portion of the clones; in checked studies, under half of the deficit traces to unresolved V genes, and the cause of the others is not known. The sample table contains over 200,000 clones; only one count was recorded for 70% to 90% of them. 4% to 5.5% of the sample goes to the ten largest clones. The sample comprised peripheral blood. The source of these receptors is a woman aged 40 to 50 with acute or convalescent COVID-19.

This clone showed up just once. The chain employs TRBV29-1 and TRBJ2-4; 7 bases map to TRBD1. Looked up from germline, CDR1 is SQVTM and CDR2 is ANQGSEA. The CDR3 spans 15 residues. V was pared by 6 bases and J by 5 bases, with 13 bases of the junction left unmatched. CDR3: CSVGPQKGAQNIQYF. DNA for the CDR3: TGCAGCGTAGGACCTCAGAAGGGGGCCCAAAACATTCAGTACTTC.

This clone was picked up one time. For the CDR3, the DNA is TGTGCCAGCAGCCCCCGACAGAACTATGGCTACACCTTC. This encodes CASSPRQNYGYTF. V is TRBV3-1 (or the pseudogene TRBV3-2) and J is TRBJ1-2; TRBD1 is a possible D gene (5 bases). Trimming removed 4 bases from V and 2 bases from J, with 8 bases in between. Germline V CDR1 and CDR2: LGHDT, YNNKEL (reference sequence). The CDR3 consists of 13 residues.

This chain connects TRBV24-1 to TRBJ2-1; TRBD1 agrees at 11 bases. The CDR3 is 16 amino acids. Germline V gene sequence: CDR1 KGHDR, CDR2 SFDVKD. Trimming at V came to 5 bases and at J to 12 bases, leaving 14 bases not matched to a gene. The DNA for the CDR3 is TGTGCCACCAGTGCCCCAACCGGACAGGGGGCTTCTGGGCAGTTCTTC. This sequence encodes CATSAPTGQGASGQFF.

The rearrangement links TRBV5-1 to TRBJ2-5, with 10 bases fitting TRBD2. Germline CDR1 is SGHRS and CDR2 is YFSETQ. The CDR3 is 14 amino acids. V lost 4 bases and J lost 5; bases outside the gene matches: 5. The CDR3 region has the DNA TGCGCCAGCAGCGCCAGCGGGGGGGCTGAGACCCAGTACTTC. Encoded protein: CASSASGGAETQYF.

J is TRBJ1-1 and V is TRBV28; no clear D gene. This CDR3 spans 13 amino acids. The V end lost 2 bases, the J end lost 4 bases, and 8 bases lay between the germline ends. The germline V gene has CDR1 MDHEN and CDR2 SYDVKM. In nucleotides, the CDR3 is TGTGCCAGCAGTTTAGGGGAGTCCACTGAAGCTTTCTTT. As protein: CASSLGESTEAFF.

The chain couples TRBV2 to TRBJ2-7; TRBD2 matches 13 bases. The V and J ends lost 6 bases and 1 base, in that order; junction bases with no gene match: 3. The CDR3 is 15 amino acids. Germline V lookup: CDR1 SNHLY, CDR2 FYNNEI. CDR3 bases: TGTGCCAGCAGGTCGGGACTAGCGGGGTCCTACGAGCAGTACGTC. Encoded protein: CASRSGLAGSYEQYV.

The rearrangement uses TRBV27 and TRBJ1-3, with 7 bases identical to TRBD1. V lost 5 bases and J lost 0; bases outside the gene matches: 1. The CDR3 is made up of 14 amino acids. Per the germline V gene, CDR1 is MNHEY and CDR2 is SMNVEV (reference sequence). This CDR3 reads CASSRTGSGNTIYF. The CDR3 nucleotides read TGTGCCAGCAGTCGGACAGGCTCTGGAAACACCATATATTTT.

This rearrangement joins TRBV6-6 to TRBJ1-1, with 12 bases fitting TRBD1. Germline V lookup: CDR1 MNHNY, CDR2 SVGAGI (reference sequence). V lost 4 bases, J lost 6 bases, and 9 bases stayed unmatched. This CDR3 contains 16 residues. The CDR3 bases are TGTGCCAGCAGTTCCCCCCCGGGACAGGGGGCCGCTGAAGCTTTCTTT. It is translated as CASSSPPGQGAAEAFF.